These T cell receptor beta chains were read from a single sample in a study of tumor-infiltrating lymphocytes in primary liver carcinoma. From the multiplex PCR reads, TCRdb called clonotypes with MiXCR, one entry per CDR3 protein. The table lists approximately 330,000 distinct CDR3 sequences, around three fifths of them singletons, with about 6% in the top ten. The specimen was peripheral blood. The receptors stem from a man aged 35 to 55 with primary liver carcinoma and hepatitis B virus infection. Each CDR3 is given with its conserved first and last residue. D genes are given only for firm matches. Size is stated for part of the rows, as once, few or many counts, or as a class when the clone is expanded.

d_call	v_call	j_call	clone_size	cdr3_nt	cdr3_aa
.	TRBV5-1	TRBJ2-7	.	TGCGTCAGCAGCTTGGCAGATAAGTCCTACGAGCAGTACTTC	CVSSLADKSYEQYF
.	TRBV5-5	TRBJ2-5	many	TGTGCCAGCAGCTGGACAGAGCAAGAGACCCAGTACTTC	CASSWTEQETQYF
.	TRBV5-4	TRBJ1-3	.	TGTGCCAGCGGCCTGGACCGCAGCTCTGGAAACACCATATATTTT	CASGLDRSSGNTIYF
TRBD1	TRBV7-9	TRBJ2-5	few	TGTGCCAGCAGAATACAGGGGGCGAAAGAGACCCAGTACTTC	CASRIQGAKETQYF
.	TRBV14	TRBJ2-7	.	TGCGCCAGCAGCCAAGATTTAACAATCGAGCAGCACTTC	CASSQDLTIEQHF
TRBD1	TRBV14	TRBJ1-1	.	TGTGCCAGCAGCGGGGGGCAGGGGGGGAACACTGAAGCTTTCTTT	CASSGGQGGNTEAFF
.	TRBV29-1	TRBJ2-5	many	TGCAGCGTACACCCAAGGCTCTTACAAGAGACCCAGTACTTC	CSVHPRLLQETQYF
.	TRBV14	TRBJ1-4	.	TGTGCCAGCAGGGGACAAGCTAATGAAGAACTGTTTTTT	CASRGQANEELFF
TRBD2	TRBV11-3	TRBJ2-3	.	TGTGCCAGCGGTTTTCGGGAGGGCTCCGAGCAGTATTTC	CASGFREGSEQYF
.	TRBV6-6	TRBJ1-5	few	TGTGCCAGCAGTTACGGGTCAGTTAGCAATCAGCCCCAGCATTTT	CASSYGSVSNQPQHF
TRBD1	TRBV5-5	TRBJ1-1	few	TGTGCCAGCAGCGGGGGGAACAGGGGCTGGGGGGACACTGAAGCTTTCTTT	CASSGGNRGWGDTEAFF
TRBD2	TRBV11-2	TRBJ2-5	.	TGTGCCAGCAGCTTAATATTCGGGACTAGACTACATGAGACCCAGTACTTC	CASSLIFGTRLHETQYF
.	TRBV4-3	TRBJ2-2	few	TGCGCCAGCAGCCAAGATCCCGTATCGGGGACGAACACCGGGGAGCTGTTTTTT	CASSQDPVSGTNTGELFF
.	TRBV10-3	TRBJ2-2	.	TGTGCCATCTCCTATAGCGAGCCCGTTTGGGGGGAGCTGTTTTTT	CAISYSEPVWGELFF
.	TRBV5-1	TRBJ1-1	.	TGCGCCAGCAGCTTGGAGGCAGGGAATGAAGCTTTCTTT	CASSLEAGNEAFF
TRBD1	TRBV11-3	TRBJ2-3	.	TGTGCCAGCAGCTTAGGACAGGGGGCGATGAATACGCAGTATTTT	CASSLGQGAMNTQYF
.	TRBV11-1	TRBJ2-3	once	TGTGCCAGCGGCTTACAGGGTGGCAGCGCAGATACGCAGTATTTT	CASGLQGGSADTQYF
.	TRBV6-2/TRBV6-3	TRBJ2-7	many	TGTGCCAGCAGTTACCTTCCCTCCTACGAGCAGTACTTC	CASSYLPSYEQYF
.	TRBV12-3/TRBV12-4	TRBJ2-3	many	TGTGCCAGCAGTTTGGAGGGTACTAGCACAGATACGCAGTATTTT	CASSLEGTSTDTQYF
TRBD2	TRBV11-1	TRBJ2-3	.	TGTGCCAGCAGCGAGATGCGGGGGGCGGATACGCAGTATTTT	CASSEMRGADTQYF
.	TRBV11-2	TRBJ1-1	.	TGTGCCGGCAGCTTCTCGGACCCTAAAGCTTTCTTT	CAGSFSDPKAFF
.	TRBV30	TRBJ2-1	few	TGTGCCTGGAGTCCGGGACTCTTGAATGAGCAGTTCTTC	CAWSPGLLNEQFF
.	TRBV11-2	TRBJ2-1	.	.	CASSLVFGQGNNEQFF
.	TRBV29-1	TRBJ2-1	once	TGCCCTCAGGCGTCGGGGCTAGAAGGCATCGATGAGCAGTTCTTC	CPQASGLEGIDEQFF
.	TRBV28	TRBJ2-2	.	TGTGCCAGCAGCCCCGCGGGGGCGCGGACCGGGGAGCTGTTTTTT	CASSPAGARTGELFF
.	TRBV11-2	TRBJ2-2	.	TGTGCCAGCAGCCCAGAGTGGGTCGCGCACAGAACGAACACCGGGGAGCTGTTTTTC	CASSPEWVAHRTNTGELFF